This T cell receptor beta chain comes out of a study of PD-1 blockade in mismatch repair-deficient tumors. Sequenced by immunoSEQ multiplex PCR; TCRdb stores in-frame clones only, minus some. The sample includes under 95,000 clones, about 82% of them seen just once. Trimming stripped 6 bases from V and 1 base from J, with 12 bases between. Per germline, CDR1 MNHEY and CDR2 SMNVEV (reference sequence). This CDR3 has 14 amino acids. The sequence derives from an adult with mismatch repair-deficient cancer. This rearrangement joins TRBV27 to TRBJ1-1, with D possibly TRBD1 on 5 matching bases. Specimen: peripheral blood, collected 44 weeks after starting pembrolizumab. CDR3 sequence reads: CASRLGGANTEAFF. In DNA, the CDR3 is TGTGCCAGCAGACTGGGAGGGGCGAACACTGAAGCTTTCTTT.